Listed here are 15 T cell receptor beta chains from one sample, sequenced in a study of early T cells in non-severe SARS-CoV-2 infection (dated by TCRdb to 2020 to 2023). Library preparation employed 5' RACE. TCRdb records NextSeq 500 as the sequencer. TCRdb trimmed the raw reads at Q25, called clones with MiXCR and kept productive beta chains. Each CDR3 protein appears once, grouped with its most common genes and DNA. The sample includes roughly 81,000 distinct CDR3 sequences, with 5.5% to 7.5% observed a single time. Under 10% of the sample comes from the top ten. Sequencing was done on a sample of whole blood. The source is an adult who was a healthcare worker with PCR-confirmed SARS-CoV-2 infection or an uninfected control (not recorded which).

Ten or more counts support this clonotype. This chain joins TRBV10-2 and TRBJ2-2; D perhaps matches TRBD1 (5 bases). V was pared by 11 bases and J by 0 bases, with 16 bases between. Germline loops: CDR1 WSHSY, CDR2 SAAADI. CDR3 length equals 15 residues. The CDR3 DNA reads TGCGCCTCAAAGGGGATCGGGTCGAACACCGGGGAGCTGTTTTTT. It yields the protein CASKGIGSNTGELFF.

The gene calls are TRBV1 and TRBJ1-2. TRBV1 is shown as a pseudogene. The CDR3 loop spans 15 amino acids. Here the CDR3 reads CTSSQAKAGFYGYTF. In DNA form, the CDR3 reads TGCACCAGCAGCCAAGCTAAGGCGGGCTTCTATGGCTACACCTTC.

This clonotype has just a few counts. The V call is TRBV7-9, the J call TRBJ2-7, with 8 bases identical to TRBD1. V trimming: 3 bases; J trimming: 3 bases; junction bases outside the gene matches: 10. Germline V CDR1 and CDR2: SEHNR, FQNEAQ (reference sequence). This CDR3 contains 16 residues. CDR3 nucleotide sequence: TGTGCCAGCAGCTTGCCTCGGCAGGGGGCCGACTACGAGCAGTACTTC. Encoded protein: CASSLPRQGADYEQYF.

This clonotype was seen only a few times. The chain couples TRBV4-2 to TRBJ2-2; D is perhaps TRBD1 or TRBD2 (5 bases each). This CDR3 contains 18 residues. The germline gives CDR1 LGHNA, CDR2 YNFKEQ. The V end lost 1 base, the J end lost 1 base, and 16 bases lay between the germline ends. The CDR3 sequence is CASSQAGQGLGNTGELFF. The DNA of the CDR3 is TGTGCCAGCAGCCAAGCCGGACAAGGACTCGGGAACACCGGGGAGCTGTTTTTT.

This clonotype was counted ten times or more. The chain couples TRBV7-8 to TRBJ2-1, with TRBD2 identical over 8 bases. With V trimmed by 0 bases and J by 8 bases, 12 bases remained unmatched. This CDR3 region has 17 residues. CDR1 and CDR2 (germline): SGHVS, FQNEAQ. CDR3 sequence (DNA): TGTGCCAGCAGCTTAGCGGGGGCTAGCGGGTCATCCTATGAGCAGTTCTTC. This codes for CASSLAGASGSSYEQFF.

Many counts were recorded for this clonotype. V is TRBV2 and J is TRBJ2-3; D remains unclear. V was cut by 0 bases and J by 1 base, with 11 bases left in between. This CDR3 has 16 amino acids. Germline CDR1 and CDR2: SNHLY and FYNNEI. CDR3 DNA sequence: TGTGCCAGCAGTGAAGCCAAAGGATACCGCACAGATACGCAGTATTTT. It is translated as CASSEAKGYRTDTQYF.

This rearrangement joins TRBV27 to TRBJ1-5; 8 positions agree with TRBD1. Looked up from germline, CDR1 is MNHEY and CDR2 is SMNVEV (reference sequence). V lost 4 bases to trimming and J lost 0 bases; unmatched junction nucleotides: 8. CDR3 size: 17 residues. The CDR3 loop reads CASSSGGGLVSNQPQHF. The CDR3 nucleotides are TGTGCCAGCAGTTCAGGGGGCGGGTTGGTTAGCAATCAGCCCCAGCATTTT.

This clonotype was seen only a few times. The rearrangement uses TRBV18 and TRBJ2-7; D may be TRBD2 (5 bases). The length of the CDR3 is 16 residues. Germline assignment: CDR1 KGHSH and CDR2 LQKENI. V shed 1 base and J shed 2 bases, with 15 bases lying between them. CDR3 in amino acids: CASSPRRRAGTYEQYF. The DNA of the CDR3 is TGTGCCAGCTCACCACGGAGGCGTGCGGGCACCTACGAGCAGTACTTC. The full variable domain, its missing parts supplied by reference TRBV18 and TRBJ2-7, is NAGVMQNPRHLVRRRGQEARLRCSPMKGHSHVYWYRQLPEEGLKFMVYLQKENIIDESGMPKERFSAEFPKEGPSILRIQQVVRGDSAAYFCASSPRRRAGTYEQYFGPGTRLTVT.

The J gene is TRBJ2-2, the V gene TRBV7-7; D may be TRBD1 (5 bases). V lost 5 bases and J 5 bases, leaving 12 bases between the germline ends. The germline gives CDR1 SSHAT, CDR2 FNYEAQ (reference sequence). This CDR3 has 14 residues. The CDR3 sequence is CASSPLRGTGELFF. CDR3 nucleotides: TGTGCCAGCAGCCCACTTAGGGGAACCGGGGAGCTGTTTTTT.

This clonotype was recorded at least ten times. The chain joins TRBV29-1 to TRBJ2-1, with D unresolved. This CDR3 has 13 residues. V shed 1 base and J shed 8 bases, with 12 bases lying between them. The germline V gene has CDR1 SQVTM and CDR2 ANQGSEA. The CDR3 sequence is CSVEGTVQHEQFF. CDR3 DNA: TGCAGCGTTGAAGGGACGGTACAACATGAGCAGTTCTTC.

This clonotype was counted between two and nine times. CDR3 sequence: CASSSGQGSSPLHF. Here the CDR3 DNA reads TGTGCCAGCAGTTCGGGACAGGGAAGTTCACCCCTCCACTTT. The rearrangement links TRBV12-3 or TRBV12-4 to TRBJ1-6, with 9 bases identical to TRBD1. With V trimmed by 4 bases and J by 9 bases, 4 bases remained unmatched. This CDR3 spans 14 amino acids.

CDR3 residues: CASSSPGQPNTEAFF. The DNA for the CDR3 is TGTGCCAGCTCGTCCCCGGGACAGCCGAACACTGAAGCTTTCTTT. J is TRBJ1-1 and V is TRBV18, with TRBD1 matching 7 bases. The CDR3 runs to 15 residues. The J segment lost 1 base and the V segment lost 6 bases, leaving 8 bases of the junction unmatched. Germline CDR1 is KGHSH and CDR2 is LQKENI.

This clonotype was seen only a few times. The rearrangement uses TRBV10-2 and TRBJ2-7, with a weak D call TRBD1 (5 bases). CDR1 and CDR2 from the germline V gene are WSHSY and SAAADI. Trimming stripped 11 bases from V and 2 bases from J, with 10 bases between. CDR3 length: 11 residues. CDR3 protein: CAVQGPYEQYF. In DNA, the CDR3 is TGCGCCGTGCAGGGCCCCTACGAGCAGTACTTC.

The table lists this clonotype with a few counts. J is TRBJ1-5 and V is TRBV28; weak D call: TRBD1 (5 bases). The CDR3 runs 15 residues. V lost 7 bases and J lost 4, with 17 bases in between. The V gene's germline CDR1 is MDHEN and CDR2 SYDVKM. The CDR3 bases are TGTGCCAGCACCCCGAGAGGGGCCCCAAATCAGCCCCAGCATTTT. Residues: CASTPRGAPNQPQHF.

This clonotype was recorded many times. This chain joins TRBV10-3 and TRBJ2-2, with 10 bases aligning to TRBD2. Germline loops: CDR1 ENHRY, CDR2 SYGVKD. The ends lost 10 bases at V and 3 bases at J; junction bases unmatched: 11. This CDR3 has 16 amino acids. Here the CDR3 DNA reads TGTGCCACTCGACAGGGGCTAGCGGGAGACACCGGGGAGCTGTTTTTT. Its protein product is CATRQGLAGDTGELFF.